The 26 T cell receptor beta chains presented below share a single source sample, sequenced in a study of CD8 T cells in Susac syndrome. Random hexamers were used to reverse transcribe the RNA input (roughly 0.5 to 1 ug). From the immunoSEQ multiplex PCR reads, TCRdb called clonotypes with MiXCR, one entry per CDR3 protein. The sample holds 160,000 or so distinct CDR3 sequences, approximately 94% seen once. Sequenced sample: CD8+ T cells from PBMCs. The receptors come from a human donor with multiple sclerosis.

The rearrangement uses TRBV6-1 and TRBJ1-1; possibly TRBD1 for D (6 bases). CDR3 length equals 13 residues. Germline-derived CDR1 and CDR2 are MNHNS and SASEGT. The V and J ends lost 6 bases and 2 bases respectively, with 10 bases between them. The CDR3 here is CASRGDTNTEAFF. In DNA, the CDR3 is TGTGCCAGCAGGGGGGACACCAACACTGAAGCTTTCTTT.

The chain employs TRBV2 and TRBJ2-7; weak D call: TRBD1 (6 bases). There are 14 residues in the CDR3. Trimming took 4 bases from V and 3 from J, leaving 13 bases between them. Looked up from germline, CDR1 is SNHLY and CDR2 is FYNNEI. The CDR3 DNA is TGTGCCAGCAGTGGATCGGACAGCGGCTACGAGCAGTACTTC. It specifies CASSGSDSGYEQYF.

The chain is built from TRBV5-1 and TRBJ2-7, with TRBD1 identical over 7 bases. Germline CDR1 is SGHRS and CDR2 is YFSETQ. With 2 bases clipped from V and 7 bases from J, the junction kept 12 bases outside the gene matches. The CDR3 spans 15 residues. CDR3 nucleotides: TGCGCCAGCAGCTTACGGGGACAGAATCGGCAAGAGCAGTACTTC. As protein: CASSLRGQNRQEQYF.

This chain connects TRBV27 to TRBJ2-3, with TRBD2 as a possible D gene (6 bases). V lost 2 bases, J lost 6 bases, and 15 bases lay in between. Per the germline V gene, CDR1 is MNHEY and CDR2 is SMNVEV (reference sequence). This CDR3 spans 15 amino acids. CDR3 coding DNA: TGTGCCAGCAGTTTAAAGGGCAGGGCGGGGGATACGCAGTATTTT. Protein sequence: CASSLKGRAGDTQYF.

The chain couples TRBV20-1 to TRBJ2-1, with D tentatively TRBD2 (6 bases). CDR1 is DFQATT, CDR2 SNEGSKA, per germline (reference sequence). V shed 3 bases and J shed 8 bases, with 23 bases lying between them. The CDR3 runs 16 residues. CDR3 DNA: TGCAGTGCTAGTGGGTCCCCAAGGACTACCAGGGATGAGCAGTTCTTC. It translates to CSASGSPRTTRDEQFF.

The CDR3 region is CATSDNRELHNEQFF. CDR3 coding DNA: TGTGCCACCAGTGATAACAGGGAACTCCACAATGAGCAGTTCTTC. The rearrangement joins TRBV24-1 to TRBJ2-1, with D possibly matching TRBD1 (6 bases). There are 15 residues in the CDR3. Trimming removed 3 bases at V and 5 bases at J, with 13 bases between. The germline V gene encodes CDR1 KGHDR and CDR2 SFDVKD.

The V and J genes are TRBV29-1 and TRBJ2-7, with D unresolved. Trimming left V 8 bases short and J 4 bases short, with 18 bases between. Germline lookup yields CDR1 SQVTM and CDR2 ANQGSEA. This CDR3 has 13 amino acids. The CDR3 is CSPLECPTYEQYF. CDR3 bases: TGCAGCCCACTCGAATGTCCAACTTACGAGCAGTACTTC.

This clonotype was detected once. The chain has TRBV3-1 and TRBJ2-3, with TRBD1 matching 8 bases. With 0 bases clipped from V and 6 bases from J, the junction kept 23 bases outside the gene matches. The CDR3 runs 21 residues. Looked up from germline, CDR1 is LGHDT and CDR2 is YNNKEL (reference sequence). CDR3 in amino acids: CASSQDGLAGGEGDWRDTQYF. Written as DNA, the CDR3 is TGTGCCAGCAGCCAAGACGGTTTGGCAGGGGGCGAAGGTGATTGGAGGGATACGCAGTATTTT.

The CDR3 coding sequence is TGTGCCAGCAGTTATGTCACAGGGGTCAATGAGCAGTTCTTC. Translation: CASSYVTGVNEQFF. The chain joins TRBV6-2 or TRBV6-3 to TRBJ2-1; 7 nucleotides align to TRBD1. The CDR3 runs to 14 residues. V trimming: 3 bases; J trimming: 6 bases; junction bases outside the gene matches: 5. CDR1 MNHEY and CDR2 SVGEGT come from the germline V gene.

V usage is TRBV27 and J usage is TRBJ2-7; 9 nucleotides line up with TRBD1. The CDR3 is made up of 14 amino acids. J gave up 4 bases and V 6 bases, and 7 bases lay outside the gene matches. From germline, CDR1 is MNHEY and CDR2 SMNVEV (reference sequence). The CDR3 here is CASRRDRAYYEQYF. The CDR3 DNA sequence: TGTGCCAGCAGGCGGGACAGGGCGTATTACGAGCAGTACTTC.

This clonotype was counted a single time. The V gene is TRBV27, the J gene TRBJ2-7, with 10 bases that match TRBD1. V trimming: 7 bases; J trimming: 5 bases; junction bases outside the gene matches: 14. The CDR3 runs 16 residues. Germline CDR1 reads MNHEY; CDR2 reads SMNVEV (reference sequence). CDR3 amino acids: CASTPRGQGSWDEQYF. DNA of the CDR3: TGTGCCAGCACCCCCCGGGGACAGGGGAGTTGGGACGAGCAGTACTTC.

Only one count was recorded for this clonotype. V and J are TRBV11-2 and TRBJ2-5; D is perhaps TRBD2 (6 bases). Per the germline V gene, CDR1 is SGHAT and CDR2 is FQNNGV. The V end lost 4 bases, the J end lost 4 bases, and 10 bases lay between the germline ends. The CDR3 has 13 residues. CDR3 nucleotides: TGTGCCAGCAGCTGGTTGCGGGGAGAGACCCAGTACTTC. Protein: CASSWLRGETQYF.

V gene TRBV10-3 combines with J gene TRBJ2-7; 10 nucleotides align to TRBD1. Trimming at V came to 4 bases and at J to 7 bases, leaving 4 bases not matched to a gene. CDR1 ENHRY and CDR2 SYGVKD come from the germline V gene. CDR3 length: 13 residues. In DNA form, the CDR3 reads TGTGCCATCAGTGGGGACAGGGGTGGGGAGCAGTACTTC. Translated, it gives CAISGDRGGEQYF.

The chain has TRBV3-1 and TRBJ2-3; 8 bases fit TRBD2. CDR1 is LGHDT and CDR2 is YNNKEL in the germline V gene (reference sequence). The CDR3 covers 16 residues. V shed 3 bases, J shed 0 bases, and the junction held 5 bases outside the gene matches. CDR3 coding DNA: TGTGCCAGCAGCCAGAGGACTAGCCTCAGCACAGATACGCAGTATTTT. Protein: CASSQRTSLSTDTQYF.

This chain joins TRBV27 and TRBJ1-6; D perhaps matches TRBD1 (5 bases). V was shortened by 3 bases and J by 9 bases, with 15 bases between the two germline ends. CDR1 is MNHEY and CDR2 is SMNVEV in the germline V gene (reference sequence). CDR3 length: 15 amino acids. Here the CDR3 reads CASSLLGRVSSPLHF. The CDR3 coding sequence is TGTGCCAGCAGTTTGCTGGGCAGGGTGAGTTCACCCCTCCACTTT.

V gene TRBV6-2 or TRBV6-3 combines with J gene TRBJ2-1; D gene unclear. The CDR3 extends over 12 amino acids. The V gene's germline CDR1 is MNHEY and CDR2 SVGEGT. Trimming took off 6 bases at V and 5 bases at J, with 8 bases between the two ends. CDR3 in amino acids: CASSTTHNEQFF. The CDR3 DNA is TGTGCCAGCAGCACAACCCACAATGAGCAGTTCTTC.

CDR3 sequence: CASSYPSPEAFF. The CDR3 DNA reads as TGTGCCAGCAGTTATCCAAGTCCTGAAGCTTTCTTT. The chain has TRBV6-2 or TRBV6-3 and TRBJ1-1; D call uncertain. The germline V gene encodes CDR1 MNHEY and CDR2 SVGEGT. The CDR3 loop spans 12 amino acids. V gave up 3 bases and J gave up 6 bases, with 8 bases separating them.

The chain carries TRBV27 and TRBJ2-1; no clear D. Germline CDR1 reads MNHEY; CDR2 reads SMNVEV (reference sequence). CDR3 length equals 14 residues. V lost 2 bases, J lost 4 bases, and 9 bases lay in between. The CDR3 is CASSLKAQYNEQFF. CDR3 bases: TGTGCCAGCAGTTTAAAGGCCCAATACAATGAGCAGTTCTTC.

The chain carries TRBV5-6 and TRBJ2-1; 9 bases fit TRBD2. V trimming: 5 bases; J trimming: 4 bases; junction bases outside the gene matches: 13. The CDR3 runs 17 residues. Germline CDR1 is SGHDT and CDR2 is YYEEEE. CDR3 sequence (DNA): TGTGCCAGCAGAGGGACTAGCAGAACCGGCGAATACAATGAGCAGTTCTTC. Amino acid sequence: CASRGTSRTGEYNEQFF.

Written as DNA, the CDR3 is TGCGCCAGCAGCTTGGGAGGGTGGACGGATCAGCCCCAGCATTTT. The encoded protein is CASSLGGWTDQPQHF. The V and J genes are TRBV5-1 and TRBJ1-5; D uncertain. V was clipped by 0 bases and J by 5 bases, with 12 bases between them. CDR1 is SGHRS, CDR2 YFSETQ, per germline. This CDR3 region has 15 residues.

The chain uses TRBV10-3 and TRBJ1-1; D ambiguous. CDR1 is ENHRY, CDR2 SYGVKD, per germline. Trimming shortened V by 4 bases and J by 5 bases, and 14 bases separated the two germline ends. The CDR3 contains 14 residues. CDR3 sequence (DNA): TGTGCCATCAGTGCAGGCAGGCTGGAAACTGAAGCTTTCTTT. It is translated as CAISAGRLETEAFF.

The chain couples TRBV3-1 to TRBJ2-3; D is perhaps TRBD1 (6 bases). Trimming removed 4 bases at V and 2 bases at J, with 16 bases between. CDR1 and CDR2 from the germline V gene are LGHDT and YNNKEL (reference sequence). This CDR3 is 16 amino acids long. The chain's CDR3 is CASSPHRESNTDTQYF. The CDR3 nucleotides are TGTGCCAGCAGCCCCCACAGGGAGTCTAACACAGATACGCAGTATTTT.

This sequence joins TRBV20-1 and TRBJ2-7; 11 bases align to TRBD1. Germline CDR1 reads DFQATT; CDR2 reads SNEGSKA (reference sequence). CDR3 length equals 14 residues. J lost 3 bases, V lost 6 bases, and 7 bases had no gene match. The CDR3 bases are TGCAGTGCCCCGGGACAGGGGGTAATCTACGAGCAGTACTTC. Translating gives CSAPGQGVIYEQYF.

This CDR3 reads CSARGLRTDTQYF. The DNA for the CDR3 is TGCAGTGCTCGAGGGCTTCGCACAGATACGCAGTATTTT. The V and J genes are TRBV20-1 and TRBJ2-3, with D possibly TRBD2 on 5 matching bases. Germline-derived CDR1 and CDR2 are DFQATT and SNEGSKA (reference sequence). The CDR3 is made up of 13 amino acids. Trimming took 5 bases from V and 1 from J, leaving 10 bases between them.

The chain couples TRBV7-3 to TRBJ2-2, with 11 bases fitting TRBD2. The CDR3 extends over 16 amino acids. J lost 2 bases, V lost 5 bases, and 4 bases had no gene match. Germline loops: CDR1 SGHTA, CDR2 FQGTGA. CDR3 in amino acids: CASSQGLAVNTGELFF. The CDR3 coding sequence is TGTGCCAGCAGCCAGGGACTAGCGGTAAACACCGGGGAGCTGTTTTTT.

The CDR3 protein is CASSLWGNEKLFF. The CDR3 DNA reads as TGTGCCAGCAGCTTGTGGGGGAATGAAAAACTGTTTTTT. The chain links TRBV13 to TRBJ1-4; a weak D match, TRBD1 (5 bases). In germline, CDR1 is PRHDT, CDR2 FYEKMQ (reference sequence). Trimming removed 3 bases from V and 5 bases from J, with 7 bases in between. The CDR3 sequence is 13 residues long.